Listed here are 13 T cell receptor beta chains from one sample, sequenced in a study of identical twins. Each CDR3 protein is one row after TCRdb ran MiXCR on the 5' RACE reads. The table records about 530,000 distinct CDR3 sequences, about 20% of them present only once. These data are also associated with another study on yellow fever vaccine responses in identical twins.

Sequencing was done on a sample of CD4+ T cells sorted from blood. The receptor set was obtained from a woman under 30 in good health.

A few counts support this clonotype. The V gene is TRBV5-1, the J gene TRBJ2-5; D is undetermined. The CDR3 spans 14 residues. Trimming took 4 bases from V and 5 from J, leaving 15 bases between them. Looked up from germline, CDR1 is SGHRS and CDR2 is YFSETQ. Here the CDR3 DNA reads TGCGCCAGCAGCATTACCCTTGGTTGGGAGACCCAGTACTTC. It yields the protein CASSITLGWETQYF. Full variable domain (rest looked up from reference TRBV5-1 and TRBJ2-5): KAGVTQTPRYLIKTRGQQVTLSCSPISGHRSVSWYQQTPGQGLQFLFEYFSETQRNKGNFPGRFSGRQFSNSRSEMNVSTLELGDSALYLCASSITLGWETQYFGPGTRLLVL.

This chain links TRBV9 with TRBJ2-2; a possible D gene is TRBD1 (6 bases). V lost 6 bases to trimming and J lost 3 bases, with 18 bases between them. This CDR3 has 16 residues. Germline V gene lookup returns CDR1 SGDLS and CDR2 YYNGEE. CDR3 region: CASNPQGSPDTGELFF. The CDR3 region has the DNA TGTGCCAGCAACCCACAGGGTTCCCCGGACACCGGGGAGCTGTTTTTT.

The V call is TRBV5-1, the J call TRBJ2-2; D uncertain. The CDR3 sequence is 14 residues long. V lost 0 bases to trimming and J lost 1 base, with 4 bases between them. CDR1 and CDR2 (germline): SGHRS, YFSETQ. CDR3 bases: TGCGCCAGCAGCTTGGTCGAGAACACCGGGGAGCTGTTTTTT. Amino acid sequence: CASSLVENTGELFF.

This clonotype was detected a few times. The V and J genes are TRBV7-9 and TRBJ2-1; 11 bases match TRBD2. From germline, CDR1 is SEHNR and CDR2 FQNEAQ (reference sequence). V lost 4 bases, J lost 3 bases, and 8 bases stayed unmatched. This CDR3 spans 17 amino acids. Here the CDR3 DNA reads TGTGCCAGCAGCTCCAACCCCGGACTAGCGGGCTACAATGAGCAGTTCTTC. It encodes CASSSNPGLAGYNEQFF.

This chain uses TRBV24-1 with TRBJ1-2, with D perhaps TRBD1 (6 bases). The V end was cut by 3 bases, the J end by 4 bases, with 11 bases between. The CDR3 loop spans 14 amino acids. CDR1 and CDR2 from the germline V gene are KGHDR and SFDVKD. As DNA, the CDR3 is TGTGCCACCAGTGATCCAGGACAGTTCTATGGCTACACCTTC. This translates into CATSDPGQFYGYTF.

J is TRBJ1-4 and V is TRBV15; D unresolved. This CDR3 comprises 15 residues. CDR1 LNHNV and CDR2 YYDKDF come from the germline V gene (reference sequence). Trimming removed 0 bases from V and 10 bases from J, with 15 bases in between. The CDR3 bases are TGTGCCACCAGCAGAGAGGACCGTCAATCAGCAAAACTGTTTTTT. Residues: CATSREDRQSAKLFF.

This clonotype has a handful of counts. The genes are TRBV2 and TRBJ2-1, with TRBD2 matching 7 bases. CDR1 and CDR2 from the germline V gene are SNHLY and FYNNEI. Unmatched junction bases numbered 6, after V lost 6 bases and J lost 4 bases. This CDR3 is 14 amino acids long. CDR3 residues: CASRKASGYNEQFF. The CDR3 DNA sequence: TGTGCCAGCAGAAAGGCTAGCGGATACAATGAGCAGTTCTTC.

This chain links TRBV6-1 with TRBJ1-4; D gene uncertain. The V gene's germline CDR1 is MNHNS and CDR2 SASEGT. The V end lost 4 bases, the J end lost 0 bases, and 18 bases lay between the germline ends. CDR3 length: 18 amino acids. The DNA for the CDR3 is TGTGCCAGCAGTGGCCGGGCGCAGGCTAGGGCAACTAATGAAAAACTGTTTTTT. This sequence encodes CASSGRAQARATNEKLFF.

This sequence joins TRBV12-3 or TRBV12-4 and TRBJ2-2, with a weak D call TRBD2 (7 bases). The CDR3 runs to 15 residues. Trimming stripped 3 bases from V and 5 bases from J, with 13 bases between. The CDR3 DNA follows: TGTGCCAGCAGTTTTTGGGGGCGGGGGACCGGGGAGCTGTTTTTT. Amino acid sequence: CASSFWGRGTGELFF.

This clonotype was recorded a few times. This chain links TRBV12-3 or TRBV12-4 with TRBJ2-1; TRBD1 agrees at 8 bases. J lost 4 bases, V lost 1 base, and 3 bases had no gene match. The CDR3 length is 15 residues. The chain's CDR3 is CASSLEDRAYNEQFF. As DNA, the CDR3 is TGTGCCAGCAGTTTAGAGGACAGGGCATACAATGAGCAGTTCTTC.

The V gene is TRBV9, the J gene TRBJ2-7, with D tentatively TRBD1 (5 bases). CDR3 size: 15 residues. CDR1 and CDR2 from the germline V gene are SGDLS and YYNGEE. Trimming stripped 0 bases from V and 5 bases from J, with 15 bases between. CDR3 coding DNA: TGTGCCAGCAGCGTAGATGGCAGGGCGACGAACGAGCAGTACTTC. Translating gives CASSVDGRATNEQYF.

The V gene is TRBV5-1, the J gene TRBJ2-1, with 11 positions matching TRBD1. Per the germline V gene, CDR1 is SGHRS and CDR2 is YFSETQ. V was clipped by 0 bases and J by 3 bases; unmatched bases: 5. The CDR3 covers 17 residues. CDR3 amino acids: CASSLVGQGVGYNEQFF. CDR3 bases: TGCGCCAGCAGCTTGGTGGGACAGGGGGTTGGCTACAATGAGCAGTTCTTC.

The gene calls are TRBV10-3 and TRBJ2-1, with 9 bases aligning to TRBD1. V dropped 3 bases and J dropped 7; count of bases not matched to a gene: 4. CDR1 and CDR2 from the germline V gene are ENHRY and SYGVKD. This CDR3 spans 14 amino acids. CDR3: CAISDLGTGNEQFF. For the CDR3, the DNA is TGTGCCATCAGTGATCTCGGGACAGGGAATGAGCAGTTCTTC.